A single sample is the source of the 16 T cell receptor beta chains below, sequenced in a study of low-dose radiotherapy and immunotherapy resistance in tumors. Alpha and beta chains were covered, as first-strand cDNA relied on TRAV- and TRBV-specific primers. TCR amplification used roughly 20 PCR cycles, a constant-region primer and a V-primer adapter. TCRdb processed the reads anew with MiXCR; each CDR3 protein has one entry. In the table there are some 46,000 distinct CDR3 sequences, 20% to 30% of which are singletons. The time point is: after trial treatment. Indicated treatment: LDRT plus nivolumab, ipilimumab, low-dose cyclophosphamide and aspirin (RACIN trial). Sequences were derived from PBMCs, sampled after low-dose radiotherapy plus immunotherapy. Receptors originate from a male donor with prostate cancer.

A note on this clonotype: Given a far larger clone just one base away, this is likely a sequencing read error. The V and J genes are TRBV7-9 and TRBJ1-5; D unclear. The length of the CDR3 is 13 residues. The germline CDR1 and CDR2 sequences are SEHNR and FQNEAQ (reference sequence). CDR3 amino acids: CDSSPPAGQPQHF. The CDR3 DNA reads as TGTGACAGCAGCCCCCCCGCTGGTCAGCCCCAGCATTTT.

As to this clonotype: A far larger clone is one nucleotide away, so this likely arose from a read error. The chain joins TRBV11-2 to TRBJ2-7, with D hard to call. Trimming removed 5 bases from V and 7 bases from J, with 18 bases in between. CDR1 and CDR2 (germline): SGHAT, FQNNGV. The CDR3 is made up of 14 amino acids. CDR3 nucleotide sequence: TGTGCCAGCAGCCTACGGGCCGTCTTCGATGAGCAGTACTTC. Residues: CASSLRAVFDEQYF.

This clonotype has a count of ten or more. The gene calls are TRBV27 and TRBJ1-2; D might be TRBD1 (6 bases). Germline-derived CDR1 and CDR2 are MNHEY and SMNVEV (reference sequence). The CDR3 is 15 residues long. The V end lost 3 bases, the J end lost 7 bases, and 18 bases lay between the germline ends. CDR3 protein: CASSFWAGERSGYTF. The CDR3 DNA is TGTGCCAGCAGTTTCTGGGCAGGGGAGCGAAGTGGCTACACCTTC.

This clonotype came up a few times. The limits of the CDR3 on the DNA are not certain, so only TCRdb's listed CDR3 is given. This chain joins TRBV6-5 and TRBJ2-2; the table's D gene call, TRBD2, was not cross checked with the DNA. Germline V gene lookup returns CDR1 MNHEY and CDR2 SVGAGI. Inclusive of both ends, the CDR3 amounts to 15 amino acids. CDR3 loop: CASRLSGATGELFFF.

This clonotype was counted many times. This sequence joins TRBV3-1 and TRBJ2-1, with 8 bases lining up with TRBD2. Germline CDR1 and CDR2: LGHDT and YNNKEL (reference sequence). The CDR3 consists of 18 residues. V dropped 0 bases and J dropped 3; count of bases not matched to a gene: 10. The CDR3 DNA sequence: TGTGCCAGCAGCCAAGAGGCCCGGCGGGGGGCTTACTACAATGAGCAGTTCTTC. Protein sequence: CASSQEARRGAYYNEQFF.

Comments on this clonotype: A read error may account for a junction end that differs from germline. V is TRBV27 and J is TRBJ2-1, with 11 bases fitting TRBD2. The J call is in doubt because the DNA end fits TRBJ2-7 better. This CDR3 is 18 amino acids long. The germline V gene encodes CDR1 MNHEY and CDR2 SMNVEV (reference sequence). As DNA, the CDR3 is TGTGCCACCAGTGACCCTGGGACTAGCGGAGAGTGGGTCGATGAGCAGTACTTC. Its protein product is CATSDPGTSGEWVDEQYF.

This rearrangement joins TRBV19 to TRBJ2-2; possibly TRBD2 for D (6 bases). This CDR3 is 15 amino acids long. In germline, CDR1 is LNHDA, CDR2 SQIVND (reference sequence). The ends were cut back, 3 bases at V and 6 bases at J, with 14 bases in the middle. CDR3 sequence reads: CASSMSSATPGELFF. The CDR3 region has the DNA TGTGCCAGTAGTATGTCTAGCGCGACTCCCGGGGAGCTGTTTTTT.

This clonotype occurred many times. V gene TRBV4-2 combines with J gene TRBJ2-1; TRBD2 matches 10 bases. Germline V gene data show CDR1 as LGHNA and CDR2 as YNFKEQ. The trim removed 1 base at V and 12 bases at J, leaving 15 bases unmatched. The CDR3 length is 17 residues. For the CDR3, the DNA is TGTGCCAGCAGCCAAGCTCTTAGTAAAGCGGGAGGGCTCGGGCAGTTCTTC. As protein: CASSQALSKAGGLGQFF.

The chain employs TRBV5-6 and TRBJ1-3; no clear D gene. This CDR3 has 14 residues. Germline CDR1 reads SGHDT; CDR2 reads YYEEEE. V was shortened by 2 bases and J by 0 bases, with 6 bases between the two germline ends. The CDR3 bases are TGTGCCAGCAGCTTCTCATACTCTGGAAACACCATATATTTT. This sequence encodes CASSFSYSGNTIYF.

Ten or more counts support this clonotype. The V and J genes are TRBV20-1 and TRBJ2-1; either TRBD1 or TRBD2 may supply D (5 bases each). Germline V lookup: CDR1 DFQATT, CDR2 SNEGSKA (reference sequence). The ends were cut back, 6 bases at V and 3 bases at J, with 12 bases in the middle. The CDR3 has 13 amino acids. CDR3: CSAPGPIYNEQFF. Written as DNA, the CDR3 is TGCAGTGCCCCGGGACCCATCTACAATGAGCAGTTCTTC.

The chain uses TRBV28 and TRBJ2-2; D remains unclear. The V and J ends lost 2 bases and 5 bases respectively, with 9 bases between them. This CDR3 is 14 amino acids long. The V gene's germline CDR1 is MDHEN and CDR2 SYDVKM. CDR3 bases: TGTGCCAGCAGTTTAGAGGCCGGGACCGGGGAGCTGTTTTTT. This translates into CASSLEAGTGELFF.

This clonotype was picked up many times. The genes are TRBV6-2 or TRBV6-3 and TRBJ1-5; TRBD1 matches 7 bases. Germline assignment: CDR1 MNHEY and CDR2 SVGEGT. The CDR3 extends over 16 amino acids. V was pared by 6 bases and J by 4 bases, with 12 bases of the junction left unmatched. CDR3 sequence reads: CASRLTQGDLNQPQHF. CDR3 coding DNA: TGTGCCAGCAGATTAACTCAGGGGGATCTGAATCAGCCCCAGCATTTT.

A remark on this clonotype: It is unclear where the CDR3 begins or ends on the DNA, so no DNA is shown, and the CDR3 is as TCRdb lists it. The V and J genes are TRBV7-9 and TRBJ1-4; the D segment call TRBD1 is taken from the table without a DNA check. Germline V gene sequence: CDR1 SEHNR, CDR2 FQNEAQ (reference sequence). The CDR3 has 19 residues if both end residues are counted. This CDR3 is CASRADRSTNEKLFFFFFF.

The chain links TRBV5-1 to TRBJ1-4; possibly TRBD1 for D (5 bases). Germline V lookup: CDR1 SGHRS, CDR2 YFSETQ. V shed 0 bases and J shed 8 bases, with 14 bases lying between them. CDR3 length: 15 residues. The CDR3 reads CASSLAAGLKEKLFF. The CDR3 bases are TGCGCCAGCAGCTTGGCCGCAGGGCTTAAGGAAAAACTGTTTTTT.

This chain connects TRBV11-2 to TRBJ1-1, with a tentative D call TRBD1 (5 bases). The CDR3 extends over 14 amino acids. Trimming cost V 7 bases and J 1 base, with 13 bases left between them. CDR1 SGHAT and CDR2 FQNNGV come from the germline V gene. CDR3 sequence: CASNARGPNTEAFF. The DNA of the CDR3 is TGTGCCAGCAACGCCCGGGGCCCGAACACTGAAGCTTTCTTT.

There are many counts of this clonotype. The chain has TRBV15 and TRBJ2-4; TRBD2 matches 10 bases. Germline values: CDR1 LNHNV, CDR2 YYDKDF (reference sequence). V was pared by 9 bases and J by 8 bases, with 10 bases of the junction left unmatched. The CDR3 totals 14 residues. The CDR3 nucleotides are TGTGCCACAAACGTAGCGGGAGGAGGTGACATTCAGTACTTC. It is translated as CATNVAGGGDIQYF.